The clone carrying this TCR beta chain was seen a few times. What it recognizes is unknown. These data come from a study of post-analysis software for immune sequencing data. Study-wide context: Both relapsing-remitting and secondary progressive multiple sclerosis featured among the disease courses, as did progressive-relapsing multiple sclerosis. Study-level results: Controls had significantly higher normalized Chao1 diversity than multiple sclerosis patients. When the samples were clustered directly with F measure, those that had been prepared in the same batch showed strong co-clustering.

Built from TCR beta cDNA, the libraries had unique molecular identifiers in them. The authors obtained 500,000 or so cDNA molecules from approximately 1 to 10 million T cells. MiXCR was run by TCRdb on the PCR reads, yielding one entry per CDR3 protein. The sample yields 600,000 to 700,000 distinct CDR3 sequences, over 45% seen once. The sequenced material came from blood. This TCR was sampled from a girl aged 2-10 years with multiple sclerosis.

The CDR3 DNA reads as TGCAGCGTTGATCAAGGGAGGAACGAGCAGTACTTC. Its protein product is CSVDQGRNEQYF. The chain is built from TRBV29-1 and TRBJ2-4; the D gene is possibly TRBD2 (6 bases). The DNA end is more similar to TRBJ2-7, so the J call may be wrong. This CDR3 is 12 amino acids long. CDR1 is SQVTM, CDR2 ANQGSEA, per germline.